The clone carrying this T cell receptor beta chain was found once. Its antigen is unidentified. The CDR3 runs 14 residues. Trimming cost V 3 bases and J 2 bases; bases outside gene matches: 4. Germline V gene lookup returns CDR1 MNHNS and CDR2 SASEGT. Both 60 Vbeta primers and 13 Jbeta primers went into the PCR. Measured with immunoSEQ multiplex PCR; TCRdb has only the in-frame clones, and not every one. The sample yields 130,000 to 150,000 clones, roughly 80% seen once. The sample originates from a study of cytomegalovirus exposure and HLA in healthy donors. Study-level findings and limits: In all likelihood, a cluster of highly shared sequence variants was a sequencing artifact. In vitro testing confirmed three CMV-associated chains as specific for CMV antigens. Among the most significant clusters, several appeared linked to common viral pathogens in a later analysis. Reportedly, diagnosis of cytomegalovirus status by the classifier showed high specificity and sensitivity.

The rearrangement uses TRBV6-1 and TRBJ2-7; 7 positions agree with TRBD1. The specimen was PBMCs. The TCR sequence derives from a woman aged 40 to 50 in good health and CMV-seropositive. In DNA form, the CDR3 reads TGTGCCAGCAGTGACGCGCAGGGGGCCTACGAGCAGTACTTC. Translating it yields CASSDAQGAYEQYF.